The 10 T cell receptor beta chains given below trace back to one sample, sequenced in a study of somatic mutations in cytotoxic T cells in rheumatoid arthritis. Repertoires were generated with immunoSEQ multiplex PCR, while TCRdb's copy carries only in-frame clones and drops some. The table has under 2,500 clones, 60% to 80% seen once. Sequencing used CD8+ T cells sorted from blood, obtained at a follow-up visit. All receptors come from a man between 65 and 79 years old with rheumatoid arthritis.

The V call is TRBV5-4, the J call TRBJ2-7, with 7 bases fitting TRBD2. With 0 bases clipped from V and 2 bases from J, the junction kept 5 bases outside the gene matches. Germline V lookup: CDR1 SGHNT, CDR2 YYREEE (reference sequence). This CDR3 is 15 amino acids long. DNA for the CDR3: TGTGCCAGCAGCTTGGTGTCTAGCGGAACCTACGAGCAGTACTTC. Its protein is CASSLVSSGTYEQYF.

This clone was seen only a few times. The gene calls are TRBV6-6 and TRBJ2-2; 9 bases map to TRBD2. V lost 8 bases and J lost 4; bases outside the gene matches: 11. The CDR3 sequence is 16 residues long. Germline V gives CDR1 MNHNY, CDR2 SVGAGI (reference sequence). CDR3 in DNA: TGTGCCAGCGACCACTATGGCGGGGGGGCCACCGGGGAGCTGTTTTTT. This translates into CASDHYGGGATGELFF.

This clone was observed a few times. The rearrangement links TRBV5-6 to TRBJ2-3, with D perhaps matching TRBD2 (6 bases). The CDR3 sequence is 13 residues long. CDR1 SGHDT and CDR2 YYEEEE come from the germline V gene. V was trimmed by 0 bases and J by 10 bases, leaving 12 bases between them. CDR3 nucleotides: TGTGCCAGCAGCTTGGGAACCCCGGGGGCGCAGTATTTT. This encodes CASSLGTPGAQYF.

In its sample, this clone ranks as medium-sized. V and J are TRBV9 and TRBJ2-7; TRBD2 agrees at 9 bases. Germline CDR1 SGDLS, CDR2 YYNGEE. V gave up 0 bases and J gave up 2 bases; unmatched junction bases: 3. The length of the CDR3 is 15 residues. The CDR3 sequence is CASSVEAGGTYEQYF. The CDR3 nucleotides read TGTGCCAGCAGCGTAGAAGCGGGAGGCACCTACGAGCAGTACTTC. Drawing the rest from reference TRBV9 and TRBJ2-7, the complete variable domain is DSGVTQTPKHLITATGQRVTLRCSPRSGDLSVYWYQQSLDQGLQFLIQYYNGEERAKGNILERFSAQQFPDLHSELNLSSLELGDSALYFCASSVEAGGTYEQYFGPGTRLTVT.

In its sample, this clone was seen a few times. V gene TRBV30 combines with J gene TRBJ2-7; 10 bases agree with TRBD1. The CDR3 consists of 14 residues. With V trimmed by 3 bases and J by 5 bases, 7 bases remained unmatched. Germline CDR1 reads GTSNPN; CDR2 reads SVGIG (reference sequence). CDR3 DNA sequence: TGTGCCTGGAGGGACCGGGACAGGGGACACGAGCAGTACTTC. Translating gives CAWRDRDRGHEQYF.

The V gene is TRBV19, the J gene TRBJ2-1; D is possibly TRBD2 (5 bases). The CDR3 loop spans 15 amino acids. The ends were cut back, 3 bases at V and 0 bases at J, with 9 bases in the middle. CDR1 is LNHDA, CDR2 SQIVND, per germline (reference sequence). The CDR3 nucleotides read TGTGCCAGTAGTATTCCGGGGAGCTCCTACAATGAGCAGTTCTTC. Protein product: CASSIPGSSYNEQFF.

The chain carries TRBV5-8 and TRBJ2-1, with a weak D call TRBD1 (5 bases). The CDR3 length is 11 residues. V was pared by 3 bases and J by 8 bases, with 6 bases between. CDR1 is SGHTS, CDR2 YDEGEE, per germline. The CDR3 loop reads CASSWGHEQFF. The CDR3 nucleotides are TGTGCCAGCAGCTGGGGCCATGAGCAGTTCTTC.

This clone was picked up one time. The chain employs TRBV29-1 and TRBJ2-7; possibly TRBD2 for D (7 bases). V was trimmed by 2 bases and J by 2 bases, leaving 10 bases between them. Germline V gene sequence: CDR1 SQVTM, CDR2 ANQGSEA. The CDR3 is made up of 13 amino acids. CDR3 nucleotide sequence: TGCAGCGTTGAAACAGGGACTACCTACGAGCAGTACTTC. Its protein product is CSVETGTTYEQYF.

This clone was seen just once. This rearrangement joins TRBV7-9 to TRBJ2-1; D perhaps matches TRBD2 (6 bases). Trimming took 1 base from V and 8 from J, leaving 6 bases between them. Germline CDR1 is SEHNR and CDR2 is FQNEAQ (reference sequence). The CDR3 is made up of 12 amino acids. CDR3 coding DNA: TGTGCCAGCAGCTTAGGGGGGGATGAGCAGTTCTTC. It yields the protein CASSLGGDEQFF.

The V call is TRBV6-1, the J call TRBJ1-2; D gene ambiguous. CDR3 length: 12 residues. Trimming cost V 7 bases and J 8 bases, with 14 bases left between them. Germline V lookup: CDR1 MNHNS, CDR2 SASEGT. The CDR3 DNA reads TGTGCCAGCACCATGAAGCCTAGGGGCTACACCTTC. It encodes CASTMKPRGYTF.